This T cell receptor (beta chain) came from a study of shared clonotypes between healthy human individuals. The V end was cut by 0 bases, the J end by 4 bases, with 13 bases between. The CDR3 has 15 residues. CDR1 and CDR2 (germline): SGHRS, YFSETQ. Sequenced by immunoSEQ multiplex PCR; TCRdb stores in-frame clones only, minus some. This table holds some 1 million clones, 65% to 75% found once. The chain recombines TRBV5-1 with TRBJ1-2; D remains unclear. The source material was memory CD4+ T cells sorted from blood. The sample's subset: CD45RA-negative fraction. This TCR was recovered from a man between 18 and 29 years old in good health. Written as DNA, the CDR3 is TGCGCCAGCAGCTTGGCCACGGAGCCCTTCTATGGCTACACCTTC. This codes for CASSLATEPFYGYTF.